The 16 T cell receptor beta chains listed next were all sequenced from one sample in a study of shared clonotypes between healthy human individuals. TCRdb's copy holds only in-frame clones and misses some; the assay was immunoSEQ multiplex PCR. The top ten hold about 0.39% of the sample, which has some 2.3 million clones, approximately 95% seen once. Sequences were obtained from naive CD4+ T cells from PBMCs. The subset here: CD45RA+ positively selected. The receptor source for this set is a man aged 18 to 35 in good health. Some clones in this sample may be carry-over from other donors' samples.

The chain combines TRBV27 with TRBJ1-1; 7 positions agree with TRBD1. In germline, CDR1 is MNHEY, CDR2 SMNVEV (reference sequence). CDR3 length: 19 residues. Trimming removed 5 bases from V and 3 bases from J; junction bases left unmatched: 21. The CDR3 reads CASSRARDRIIGTDTEAFF. CDR3 DNA sequence: TGTGCCAGCAGTCGCGCCCGGGACAGAATAATTGGTACGGACACTGAAGCTTTCTTT.

The chain links TRBV6-6 to TRBJ2-7; maybe TRBD2 (6 bases). The CDR3 loop spans 15 amino acids. Trimming removed 5 bases from V and 0 bases from J, with 14 bases in between. Germline V gene data show CDR1 as MNHNY and CDR2 as SVGAGI (reference sequence). The CDR3 DNA follows: TGTGCCAGCAGTCGCGCCGGGACTCCCTCCTACGAGCAGTACTTC. The encoded protein is CASSRAGTPSYEQYF.

The V gene is TRBV7-2, the J gene TRBJ2-1; possibly TRBD2 for D (7 bases). Germline CDR1 SGHTA, CDR2 FQGNSA. The CDR3 sequence is 12 residues long. Between the trimmed V and J ends, which lost 5 bases and 12 bases, there was a span of 14 bases. The CDR3 loop is CASSPGGRGQFF. Written as DNA, the CDR3 is TGTGCCAGCAGCCCGGGGGGCAGGGGGCAGTTCTTC.

The genes are TRBV5-1 and TRBJ1-1; perhaps TRBD1 as D (6 bases). Trimming removed 4 bases from V and 1 base from J, with 14 bases in between. Germline loops: CDR1 SGHRS, CDR2 YFSETQ. This CDR3 region has 15 residues. The CDR3 DNA is TGCGCCAGCAGCCGGGTGGGGGCAGAGAACACTGAAGCTTTCTTT. This gives the protein CASSRVGAENTEAFF.

The chain combines TRBV28 with TRBJ2-1; D remains unclear. Trimming removed 3 bases from V and 2 bases from J, with 11 bases in between. Germline CDR1 is MDHEN and CDR2 is SYDVKM. CDR3 length: 15 residues. The CDR3 protein is CASSFLGKTYNEQFF. DNA of the CDR3: TGTGCCAGCAGTTTTTTAGGTAAAACCTACAATGAGCAGTTCTTC.

The V call is TRBV7-3, the J call TRBJ2-1; the D is unclear. The germline V and J ends were trimmed by 5 bases and 4 bases, with 18 bases remaining between them. Germline V CDR1 and CDR2: SGHTA, FQGTGA. This CDR3 region has 16 residues. The CDR3 sequence is CASSPSASNPYNEQFF. The CDR3 DNA reads as TGTGCCAGCAGCCCCTCGGCCTCAAACCCTTACAATGAGCAGTTCTTC.

The chain combines TRBV6-1 with TRBJ2-7, with TRBD2 identical over 7 bases. This CDR3 has 15 residues. CDR1 is MNHNS, CDR2 SASEGT, per germline. V shed 6 bases, J shed 6 bases, and the junction held 14 bases outside the gene matches. DNA for the CDR3: TGTGCCAGCAGCGGCGCGGGACTACCTGGGGGCGAGCAGTACTTC. It specifies CASSGAGLPGGEQYF.

The chain combines TRBV6-1 with TRBJ2-7, with D unresolved. Trimming stripped 6 bases from V and 0 bases from J, with 15 bases between. CDR1 is MNHNS and CDR2 is SASEGT in the germline V gene. This CDR3 region has 15 residues. CDR3 protein: CASRDRVSSSYEQYF. Here the CDR3 DNA reads TGTGCCAGCAGGGATAGGGTTTCAAGCTCCTACGAGCAGTACTTC.

The chain uses TRBV5-1 and TRBJ2-5, with 7 bases matching TRBD1. Germline V gene data show CDR1 as SGHRS and CDR2 as YFSETQ. The CDR3 runs 13 residues. The trim removed 5 bases at V and 7 bases at J, leaving 8 bases unmatched. Here the CDR3 reads CASRGTEKGTQYF. Here the CDR3 DNA reads TGCGCCAGCAGGGGGACAGAGAAGGGGACCCAGTACTTC.

The V and J genes are TRBV18 and TRBJ2-3; D may be TRBD1 or TRBD2 (6 bases each). CDR1 and CDR2 from the germline V gene are KGHSH and LQKENI. V was clipped by 3 bases and J by 8 bases, with 15 bases between them. The CDR3 spans 14 residues. The CDR3 region is CASSPARGLGTQYF. CDR3 nucleotide sequence: TGTGCCAGCTCACCCGCCAGGGGACTGGGTACGCAGTATTTT.

The chain is built from TRBV18 and TRBJ2-1; D ambiguous. Germline V lookup: CDR1 KGHSH, CDR2 LQKENI. CDR3 length equals 12 residues. Trimming cost V 2 bases and J 8 bases, with 7 bases left between them. Here the CDR3 reads CASSPASDEQFF. In DNA, the CDR3 is TGTGCCAGCTCACCAGCATCCGATGAGCAGTTCTTC. Full variable domain (remainder filled in from reference TRBV18 and TRBJ2-1): NAGVMQNPRHLVRRRGQEARLRCSPMKGHSHVYWYRQLPEEGLKFMVYLQKENIIDESGMPKERFSAEFPKEGPSILRIQQVVRGDSAAYFCASSPASDEQFFGPGTRLTVL.

The chain carries TRBV7-3 and TRBJ2-1, with D tentatively TRBD2 (6 bases). Trimming stripped 2 bases from V and 0 bases from J, with 14 bases between. The CDR3 loop spans 17 amino acids. In germline, CDR1 is SGHTA, CDR2 FQGTGA. CDR3 sequence reads: CASSLGGSHPSYNEQFF. The CDR3 DNA is TGTGCCAGCAGCTTAGGGGGGAGTCATCCCTCCTACAATGAGCAGTTCTTC.

The chain uses TRBV13 and TRBJ1-2, with 9 positions matching TRBD1. J was trimmed by 3 bases and V by 0 bases; bases with no gene match: 5. This CDR3 has 16 residues. The germline V gene has CDR1 PRHDT and CDR2 FYEKMQ (reference sequence). The CDR3 region has the DNA TGTGCCAGCAGCTTAGGACAGGGGGCGAGGGACTATGGCTACACCTTC. This sequence encodes CASSLGQGARDYGYTF. Complete variable domain (other parts from reference TRBV13 and TRBJ1-2): AAGVIQSPRHLIKEKRETATLKCYPIPRHDTVYWYQQGPGQDPQFLISFYEKMQSDKGSIPDRFSAQQFSDYHSELNMSSLELGDSALYFCASSLGQGARDYGYTFGSGTRLTVV.

The J gene is TRBJ2-4, the V gene TRBV11-2; D gene uncertain. V was pared by 5 bases and J by 1 base, with 12 bases between. CDR3 size: 15 residues. Looked up from germline, CDR1 is SGHAT and CDR2 is FQNNGV. CDR3 nucleotides: TGTGCCAGCAGCCAAGCCGGCGGCGCCAAAAACATTCAGTACTTC. Encoded protein: CASSQAGGAKNIQYF.

This clone was picked up one time. V and J are TRBV5-1 and TRBJ1-2, with D perhaps TRBD1 (5 bases). The V end lost 0 bases, the J end lost 2 bases, and 11 bases lay between the germline ends. From germline, CDR1 is SGHRS and CDR2 YFSETQ. The CDR3 is made up of 15 amino acids. The CDR3 spells CASSLGVGTNYGYTF. CDR3 DNA sequence: TGCGCCAGCAGCTTGGGAGTAGGGACCAACTATGGCTACACCTTC.

This clone is a singleton in its sample. The chain has TRBV6-1 and TRBJ2-7; D is perhaps TRBD1 or TRBD2 (5 bases each). Germline V gene sequence: CDR1 MNHNS, CDR2 SASEGT. Trimming pared 4 bases from V and 6 bases from J, leaving 16 bases between. This CDR3 has 14 residues. CDR3 sequence: CASSARDGTREQYF. CDR3 bases: TGTGCCAGCAGTGCCCGGGACGGTACCCGCGAGCAGTACTTC.